A selection of T cell receptor beta chains follows, all from one sample in a study of T cells expressing NK-cell markers. TCRdb reprocessed the 5' RACE reads and reports one entry per CDR3 protein, with no DNA. The listing contains fewer than 400,000 distinct CDR3 sequences. Sequenced material: blood T cells: a sorted CD56 or NKG2C T cell subset, CD4+ or CD8+ T cells, or bulk PBMC T cells (not recorded which). The receptors shown here come from a man aged 18-70 years in good health. CDR3s include the opening cysteine and the closing phenylalanine or tryptophan.

v_call	j_call	cdr3_aa
TRBV6-1	TRBJ1-4	CASSATGGRNEKLFF
TRBV7-8	TRBJ2-3	CATVLDRVGTDTQYF
TRBV2	TRBJ2-7	CASSEEGLSGGYEQYF
TRBV7-2	TRBJ2-1	CASSFSSVAGGYNEQFF
TRBV19	TRBJ2-2	CASGRGGNTGELFF
TRBV9	TRBJ1-6	CASSRVEASYNSPLHF
TRBV2	TRBJ2-1	CASSEATGGGLYNEQFF
TRBV29-1	TRBJ1-2	CSVSPPGWVGQSGYTF
TRBV2	TRBJ2-1	CASSGHLLGASDYNEQFF
TRBV6-5	TRBJ2-3	CASSYVGLAIDTQYF
TRBV25-1	TRBJ2-3	CASSGLGGATDTQYF
TRBV12-3/TRBV12-4	TRBJ2-3	CASSSGLGTDTQYF
TRBV12-3/TRBV12-4	TRBJ1-2	CASSRTGGGYTF
TRBV21-1	TRBJ2-3	CASSKADMTKGSTDTQYF
TRBV11-2	TRBJ1-2	CASSLGGGRSMGYTF
TRBV3-1	TRBJ1-1	CASSKDRGLTEAFF
TRBV20-1	TRBJ1-5	CSARGLNSRVFGQPQHF
TRBV6-5	TRBJ2-1	CASSYSVGATGNEQFF
TRBV13	TRBJ2-1	CASSSPGTGFNNEQFF
TRBV7-9	TRBJ1-5	CASSAGGLDNQPQHF
TRBV20-1	TRBJ1-2	CSASGSKGAGAWGYTF
TRBV7-2	TRBJ2-7	CASSLVPSGITYEQYF
TRBV10-2	TRBJ1-1	CATHRGTEAFF
TRBV12-3/TRBV12-4	TRBJ2-3	CASSLGPGTDTQYF
TRBV15	TRBJ2-5	CATSRAIRQPSQETQYF
TRBV15	TRBJ2-1	CATSRDPGGTSEQFF
TRBV5-4	TRBJ2-5	CASSPPGLAGPQETQYF
TRBV9	TRBJ2-4	CASSALPQMAKNIQYF
TRBV2	TRBJ1-1	CASSGQQMNTEAFF
TRBV28	TRBJ2-4	CASSSWTGGPKNIQYF
TRBV7-2	TRBJ2-3	CASTAPSTDTQYF
TRBV7-9	TRBJ2-1	CASSLGFIFGGRNEQFF
TRBV7-9	TRBJ2-3	CASSPTSGMIADTQYF
TRBV25-1	TRBJ2-1	CASSGLLAPGSYNEQFF
TRBV19	TRBJ1-1	CASKSSTNTEAFF
TRBV7-3	TRBJ2-1	CASSLTSSTPRDEQFF
TRBV5-1	TRBJ2-3	CASRMDTDTQYF
TRBV14	TRBJ2-1	CASSQVRTGIDEQFF
TRBV6-1	TRBJ1-5	CASRLGAGLFSSFNQPQHF
TRBV20-1	TRBJ2-7	CSARRIAGDAYEQYF
TRBV29-1	TRBJ2-7	CSARTLNSYEQYF
TRBV11-2	TRBJ2-3	CASSLFTGEGADTQYF
TRBV6-6	TRBJ1-2	CASSRQQDYGYTF
TRBV12-3/TRBV12-4	TRBJ1-2	CASSSRTGGIYGYTF
TRBV25-1	TRBJ1-2	CASSAHSGQGEYGYTF
TRBV29-1	TRBJ2-7	CSVPTTGVAGEYF
TRBV5-1	TRBJ2-1	CASRSSEPPLSYNEQFF
TRBV18	TRBJ2-3	CASSPIPTGAQGGTQYF
TRBV9	TRBJ2-5	CASSVGVSGGAPPQYF
TRBV20-1	TRBJ2-3	CSARWGTSNRFGDTQYF
TRBV12-3/TRBV12-4	TRBJ2-7	CASTSNRGLYEQYF
TRBV15	TRBJ2-1	CATSRVAGLGNEQFF
TRBV25-1	TRBJ2-7	CASTDYYEQYF
TRBV3-1	TRBJ1-2	CASSRSRQGDYTF
TRBV7-3	TRBJ2-7	CASSLYPQGDYEQYF